Listed below are T cell receptor beta chains from one sample, sequenced in a study of graft-versus-host responses after intestinal transplantation. Antigens of these TCRs are unknown. TCRdb's table, derived via immunoSEQ multiplex PCR, lists solely in-frame clones and lacks some. This table has more than 70,000 clones, about nine tenths appearing once. This material consisted of unstimulated CD4+ T cells sorted from spleen or lymph node cells, taken before intestinal transplant. The receptor set was obtained from a human donor who received an intestinal transplant. Each CDR3 is given without its conserved first and last residue. The order of the fields is J gene, V gene, CDR3 protein.

>TRBJ1-1|TRBV18
ASSPVRVGTEAF
>TRBJ1-2|TRBV19
ASTGEYGYT
>TRBJ1-2|TRBV6-5
ASSQQGASGYT
>TRBJ1-1|TRBV19
ASGQSRAEAF
>TRBJ1-5|TRBV9
ASSPDLYDQPQH
>TRBJ1-1|TRBV11-3
ASSRGGNTEAF
>TRBJ1-1|TRBV12-5
ASGLPTGTANTEAF
>TRBJ1-5|TRBV23-1
ASSQCPGGSNQPQH
>TRBJ1-1|TRBV6-1
ASRTGTTNTEAF
>TRBJ2-7|TRBV2
ASSPRRTYEQY
>TRBJ2-7|TRBV2
ASSRILAGGVEQY
>TRBJ2-1|TRBV10-2
ASSTSGVYNEQF
>TRBJ1-1|TRBV11-2
ASSLGRDRTLNTEAF
>TRBJ1-2|TRBV18
ASSPDRIIYGYT
>TRBJ1-5|TRBV6-5
ASGHDRGYQPQH